This TCR beta chain was retrieved from a study of blood T cell repertoires in COVID-19. The overall study: COVID-19 samples, acute and convalescent, were from the United States, Italy and Spain.

From germline, CDR1 is SEHNR and CDR2 FQNEAQ (reference sequence). The CDR3 sequence is 15 residues long. V was pared by 5 bases and J by 4 bases, with 7 bases of the junction left unmatched. Participants' reported clinical history set cohort assignment. Sequencing was performed with immunoSEQ multiplex PCR; in TCRdb, only in-frame clones are kept and a portion is missing. The sample consists of fewer than 150,000 clones, roughly four fifths of them appearing once. The sequencing input was PBMCs or T cells enriched from blood (not recorded which). This chain links TRBV7-9 with TRBJ2-3, with TRBD1 matching over 9 bases. The origin of this receptor is a young man who had recovered from COVID-19. DNA for the CDR3: TGTGCCAGCAGCGTGACAGGGGGGAAGGCAGATACGCAGTATTTT. Translated, it gives CASSVTGGKADTQYF.